A single T cell receptor beta chain is shown here with its context. Its specific antigen is unknown. Qualities for individual bases were not recorded, and no much larger clone is one base off. Library method: the immunoSEQ multiplex PCR assay. Per the source publication's procedure: To diagnose cytomegalovirus status from the catalog of TCR beta chain sequences, a statistical classification framework was built. In its TCRdb copy, this immuneACCESS table keeps in-frame sequences only and misses some clones. Where compared with another copy, unresolved V genes explain less than half of these, and the others have no known cause. That table furnishes V, J and clone size, whereas the DNA furnished D and trimming. The sample has about 140,000 clones on record, approximately 84% of them singletons. Clones ranked in the top ten supply under 1.5% of the sample. Donors formed part of the validation cohort, which comprised some 120 subjects and was distinct from the first cohort of 666 subjects.

This specimen belongs to a study of cytomegalovirus exposure and HLA in healthy donors (dated by TCRdb to 2016 to 2017). Regarding the research as a whole: A later analysis indicated that the 130 or so validation repertoires were generated on the platform also employed for the approximately 700 repertoires of the first cohort. The study combined high-throughput TCR immunosequencing, statistical association of individual TCRs with disease status, and machine learning to predict cytomegalovirus infection status. A separate validation cohort of over a hundred different subjects was used in addition to the approximately 610-subject first cohort. The study was designed to test whether signatures of past pathogen exposure could be identified by cataloging public T cell receptors. The full study reports these points: Cytomegalovirus status was reported to be diagnosed by the classifier with high specificity and sensitivity in both the original and validation cohorts. Of the cluster scores, 90% to 95% were above 0 in a later analysis, which found that TCRs clustered in the first cohort also tended to co-occur in the 120 validation repertoires. In vitro tests confirmed that three of the cytomegalovirus-associated TCR beta chains recognize cytomegalovirus antigens. The study gave a list of under 200 TCR beta chains associated with cytomegalovirus. The authors suggested that the approach could potentially be generalized to other disease states and immunological phenotypes. While some public TCRs were present in many individuals, most TCR sequences turned up only very rarely across donors. A later analysis lacked HLA typing for the validation cohort, so it scored co-occurrence in that cohort across all 110 or so repertoires.

The CDR3 runs 15 amino acids, cysteine and phenylalanine included. This entry keeps only the CDR3 DNA: 45 bases, framed from base 1. V is clipped by 5 bases and J by 2 bases, and the sequence between their germline boundaries is 13 bases long. The germline V gene (reference sequence) provides CDR1 WNHNN and CDR2 SYGVQD. The source is a woman younger than 45 in good health and CMV-seronegative. The sample was PBMCs. The V and J genes are TRBV10-1 and TRBJ1-3; 6 matching bases give a weak D call of TRBD1. The CDR3 has the sequence CASSLWGPTGNTIYF. The nucleotides are TGCGCCAGCAGTCTATGGGGGCCCACTGGAAACACCATATATTTT.